This is a list of T cell receptor beta chains from one sample in a study of T cell repertoires in cytomegalovirus infection. A single record per CDR3 protein comes from TCRdb applying MiXCR to the reads. Of approximately 500,000 distinct CDR3 sequences in the sample, approximately 25% were seen once. Sequencing was carried out using PBMCs. These receptors were taken from a human donor in good health (CMV status not recorded). Some clones in this sample may be carry-over from other donors' samples. The CDR3 runs from the conserved cysteine through the conserved F or W. D genes are given only for firm matches. Size values are once, few and many counts, or a class for expanded clones, and some rows have none.

d_call j_call clone_size v_call cdr3_nt cdr3_aa
TRBD1 TRBJ1-3 . TRBV9 TGTGCCAGCAGCGTAGAGGGGACAGGACCCCCTGGAAACACCATATATTTT CASSVEGTGPPGNTIYF
. TRBJ1-4 few TRBV2 TGTGCCAGCAGTGCCGGGAGCTATAATGAAAAACTGTTTTTT CASSAGSYNEKLFF
. TRBJ1-2 few TRBV11-2 TGTGCCAGCAGCCCGCGCGGGGAAGCTAACTATGGCTACACCTTC CASSPRGEANYGYTF
. TRBJ2-3 few TRBV7-6 TGTGCTAGCAGCCCCGAAAGGGACTCCCCCAAATATACGCAGTATTTT CASSPERDSPKYTQYF
TRBD1 TRBJ1-1 . TRBV14 TGTGCCAGCAGCCCCCGACAGGGGGCCCACGGAGACACTGAAGCTTTCTTT CASSPRQGAHGDTEAFF
. TRBJ1-1 . TRBV15 TGTGCCACCAGCAGCGACCGACGAGACACTGAAGCTTTCTTT CATSSDRRDTEAFF
. TRBJ2-7 few TRBV9 TGTGCCAGCAGCGTAGAAGCAGCTTCCTACGAGCAGTACTTC CASSVEAASYEQYF
TRBD1 TRBJ1-2 . TRBV28 TGTGCCAGCAGTCTGGGACAGGGTCAATATGGCTACACCTTC CASSLGQGQYGYTF
TRBD1 TRBJ1-6 . TRBV7-6 TGTGCCAGCGGGCAGGGGGCGCGTAATTCACCCCTCCACTTT CASGQGARNSPLHF
. TRBJ2-1 . TRBV5-4 TGTGCCAGCAGTTCGCAAGTATACAATGAGCAGTTCTTC CASSSQVYNEQFF
TRBD2 TRBJ2-3 many TRBV12-3/TRBV12-4 TGTGCCAGCAGTTTCGGCGGGAGTCGGGATACGCAGTATTTT CASSFGGSRDTQYF
TRBD1 TRBJ2-3 once TRBV20-1 TGCAGTGCTAGAGATAGGGCAGGGGGCGAGATAGATACGCAGTATTTT CSARDRAGGEIDTQYF
TRBD1 TRBJ1-2 . TRBV19 TGTGCCAGTAGTACGACAGGGGACTCCTCCTATGGCTACACCTTC CASSTTGDSSYGYTF
. TRBJ2-2 many TRBV7-2 TGTGCCAGCAGCTCCTACCGCTGGACTGACACCGGGGAGCTGTTTTTT CASSSYRWTDTGELFF